A single sample is the source of the 19 T cell receptor beta chains below, sequenced in a study of blood T cell repertoires in COVID-19. Repertoires were generated with immunoSEQ multiplex PCR, while TCRdb's copy carries only in-frame clones and drops some. The repertoire holds roughly 380,000 clones, with less than 85% as singletons. The sequenced material came from peripheral blood. The receptors were gathered from a woman younger than 30 with acute or convalescent COVID-19.

This sequence joins TRBV28 and TRBJ1-2; the D gene is possibly TRBD1 (5 bases). CDR1 is MDHEN, CDR2 SYDVKM, per germline. Trimming took 3 bases from V and 1 from J, leaving 18 bases between them. The CDR3 totals 17 residues. CDR3 protein: CASSFRQTPTLNYGYTF. Here the CDR3 DNA reads TGTGCCAGCAGTTTCAGACAGACACCGACGCTTAACTATGGCTACACCTTC.

The gene calls are TRBV7-9 and TRBJ2-7, with 12 bases fitting TRBD1. In germline, CDR1 is SEHNR, CDR2 FQNEAQ (reference sequence). V lost 3 bases to trimming and J lost 5 bases; unmatched junction nucleotides: 2. The CDR3 has 14 amino acids. The DNA for the CDR3 is TGTGCCAGCAGCTTCGGGACAGGGGGCAACGAGCAGTACTTC. Residues: CASSFGTGGNEQYF.

DNA for the CDR3: TGTGCCAGCAGCCAAGATTTGGAGGGGAATGAGCAGTTCTTC. This codes for CASSQDLEGNEQFF. The chain is built from TRBV3-1 (or the pseudogene TRBV3-2) and TRBJ2-1; TRBD2 might be the D (6 bases). Trimming took 0 bases from V and 7 from J, leaving 10 bases between them. The CDR3 has 14 residues. Germline CDR1 and CDR2: LGHDT and YNNKEL (reference sequence).

V usage is TRBV19 and J usage is TRBJ1-1, with TRBD1 matching over 9 bases. This CDR3 has 22 residues. Germline V lookup: CDR1 LNHDA, CDR2 SQIVND (reference sequence). Trimming took 9 bases from V and 1 from J; bases not matched to a gene: 30. CDR3 sequence: CARPGQGSLTLYPRVQNTEAFF. CDR3 in DNA: TGTGCCAGACCGGGACAGGGCAGCTTAACCCTCTATCCCCGCGTGCAGAACACTGAAGCTTTCTTT.

The chain is built from TRBV12-3 or TRBV12-4 and TRBJ2-7; TRBD1 might be the D (6 bases). V lost 1 base, J lost 6 bases, and 10 bases lay in between. This CDR3 is 13 amino acids long. This chain's CDR3 is CASSLVDSLEQYF. The CDR3 DNA sequence: TGTGCCAGCAGTTTAGTGGACAGCCTCGAGCAGTACTTC.

The chain couples TRBV11-3 to TRBJ2-1, with 8 bases fitting TRBD1. This CDR3 is built from 15 residues. J lost 5 bases, V lost 5 bases, and 8 bases had no gene match. CDR1 SGHNT and CDR2 YENEEA come from the germline V gene. CDR3 sequence (DNA): TGTGCCAGCAGCCCGTCGGGACAGGCACACAATGAGCAGTTCTTC. It encodes CASSPSGQAHNEQFF.

The chain employs TRBV28 and TRBJ1-5; 8 nucleotides match TRBD1. The germline CDR1 and CDR2 sequences are MDHEN and SYDVKM. The length of the CDR3 is 15 residues. V gave up 1 base and J gave up 5 bases; unmatched junction bases: 4. Here the CDR3 reads CASSLLTTGDQPQHF. The CDR3 DNA reads as TGTGCCAGCAGTTTATTAACGACAGGGGATCAGCCCCAGCATTTT.

The rearrangement joins TRBV13 to TRBJ1-4; 8 positions agree with TRBD1. Germline-derived CDR1 and CDR2 are PRHDT and FYEKMQ (reference sequence). The CDR3 is made up of 16 amino acids. The V and J ends lost 4 bases and 0 bases, in that order; junction bases with no gene match: 4. The CDR3: CASSSRGRPTNEKLFF. The CDR3, as DNA: TGTGCCAGCAGCTCCAGGGGGCGGCCAACTAATGAAAAACTGTTTTTT.

The chain uses TRBV5-4 and TRBJ2-3; perhaps TRBD2 as D (5 bases). This CDR3 spans 14 amino acids. Trimming left V 3 bases short and J 6 bases short, with 14 bases between. CDR1 and CDR2 from the germline V gene are SGHNT and YYREEE (reference sequence). The CDR3 DNA sequence: TGTGCCAGCAGCTACCCGGACTCCCCGGATACGCAGTATTTT. This gives the protein CASSYPDSPDTQYF.

The chain recombines TRBV4-2 with TRBJ1-6, with a tentative D call TRBD1 (6 bases). Trimming stripped 1 base from V and 9 bases from J, with 13 bases between. The CDR3 is made up of 15 amino acids. Germline CDR1 LGHNA, CDR2 YNFKEQ. The CDR3: CASSQGEGDGSPLHF. DNA of the CDR3: TGTGCCAGCAGCCAAGGGGAGGGGGATGGTTCACCCCTCCACTTT.

V is TRBV10-2 and J is TRBJ2-1; 8 positions match TRBD2. CDR1 is WSHSY and CDR2 is SAAADI in the germline V gene. J was trimmed by 7 bases and V by 9 bases; bases with no gene match: 8. CDR3 length equals 13 residues. The DNA for the CDR3 is TGCGCCAGTCTGGCGGGGGGATATAATGAGCAGTTCTTC. The encoded protein is CASLAGGYNEQFF.

There are a few counts of this clone. The V gene is TRBV2, the J gene TRBJ1-1; 8 bases are a match to TRBD1. Germline CDR1 is SNHLY and CDR2 is FYNNEI. The length of the CDR3 is 15 residues. Trimming took 5 bases from V and 0 from J; bases not matched to a gene: 5. The CDR3: CASSRTGPMNTEAFF. CDR3 in DNA: TGTGCCAGCAGTCGGACAGGGCCGATGAACACTGAAGCTTTCTTT.

The rearrangement links TRBV4-1 to TRBJ1-2, with a possible D match to TRBD1 (5 bases). Germline assignment: CDR1 MGHRA and CDR2 YSYEKL. The CDR3 length is 16 residues. V was pared by 1 base and J by 4 bases, with 16 bases between. CDR3: CASSQAGDAPFYGYTF. The CDR3 DNA reads TGCGCCAGCAGCCAAGCGGGGGACGCGCCCTTCTATGGCTACACCTTC.

The rearrangement links TRBV30 to TRBJ2-7, with 7 nucleotides matching TRBD2. The J call could be wrong; TRBJ2-1 is a better fit for the DNA end. This CDR3 has 14 amino acids. The germline gives CDR1 GTSNPN, CDR2 SVGIG (reference sequence). The chain's CDR3 is CAWSVAAGLRQQFF. In nucleotides, the CDR3 is TGTGCCTGGAGTGTCGCGGCGGGACTAAGGCAGCAGTTCTTC.

The V and J genes are TRBV7-9 and TRBJ2-1; 13 bases fit TRBD2. The germline CDR1 and CDR2 sequences are SEHNR and FQNEAQ (reference sequence). V shed 7 bases and J 0 bases; nucleotides not matched to a gene: 12. This CDR3 has 19 amino acids. CDR3 protein: CASIEPGLAGQSSYNEQFF. CDR3 sequence (DNA): TGTGCCAGCATCGAACCGGGACTAGCGGGACAAAGCTCCTACAATGAGCAGTTCTTC. Full variable domain (remainder filled in from reference TRBV7-9 and TRBJ2-1): DTGVSQNPRHKITKRGQNVTFRCDPISEHNRLYWYRQTLGQGPEFLTYFQNEAQLEKSRLLSDRFSAERPKGSFSTLEIQRTEQGDSAMYLCASIEPGLAGQSSYNEQFFGPGTRLTVL.

The CDR3 here is CASSQEIYRTGPNEKLFF. The CDR3 DNA follows: TGTGCCAGCAGCCAAGAAATTTATCGGACAGGCCCAAATGAAAAACTGTTTTTT. The V gene is TRBV14, the J gene TRBJ1-4; TRBD1 matches at 7 bases. J gave up 5 bases and V 0 bases, and 12 bases lay outside the gene matches. Per germline, CDR1 SGHDN and CDR2 FVKESK. The CDR3 runs 18 residues.

The chain employs TRBV5-1 and TRBJ2-3; 7 nucleotides agree with TRBD1. V lost 5 bases, J lost 8 bases, and 8 bases stayed unmatched. Per germline, CDR1 SGHRS and CDR2 YFSETQ. The CDR3 has 13 amino acids. The CDR3 bases are TGCGCCAGCAGGGAAGTGACAGGGTTTACGCAGTATTTT. Protein product: CASREVTGFTQYF.

The rearrangement uses TRBV5-5 and TRBJ2-7; D is perhaps TRBD1 (6 bases). Deletions cut 4 bases from V and 6 bases from J, with 20 bases between. The CDR3 length is 15 residues. The germline CDR1 and CDR2 sequences are SGHKS and YYEKEE (reference sequence). CDR3 loop: CASSDYEAGVPEQYF. CDR3 coding DNA: TGTGCCAGCAGCGATTATGAGGCAGGGGTCCCCGAGCAGTACTTC.

CDR3 bases: TGCGCCAGCAACCCGGACAGGTCTGGAAACACCATATATTTT. Its translation is CASNPDRSGNTIYF. This chain links TRBV4-1 with TRBJ1-3; 7 nucleotides agree with TRBD1. The ends lost 7 bases at V and 1 base at J; junction bases unmatched: 4. Germline CDR1 and CDR2: MGHRA and YSYEKL. This CDR3 contains 14 residues.